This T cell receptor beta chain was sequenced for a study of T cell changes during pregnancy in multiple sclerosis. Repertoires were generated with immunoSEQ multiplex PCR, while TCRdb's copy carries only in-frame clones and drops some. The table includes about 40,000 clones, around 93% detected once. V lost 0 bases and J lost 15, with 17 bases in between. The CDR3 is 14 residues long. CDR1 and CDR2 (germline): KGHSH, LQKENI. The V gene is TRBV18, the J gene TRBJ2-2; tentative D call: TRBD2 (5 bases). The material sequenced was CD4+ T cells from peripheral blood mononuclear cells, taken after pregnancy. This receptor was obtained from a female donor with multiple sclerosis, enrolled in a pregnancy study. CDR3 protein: CASSPPTLRRAVFF. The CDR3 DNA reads TGTGCCAGCTCACCACCGACTTTGCGCAGAGCGGTGTTTTTT.